This T cell receptor (beta chain) stems from a study of cytomegalovirus exposure and HLA in healthy donors. Overall study context: Within the Caucasian-associated ancestry cluster were approximately 77% of the 300 to 450 genotyped donors. Notes on the study in general: CMV serostatus stood as the only immune exposure information on hand. One variant, a missense change in DCLRE1C, was linked in a later analysis to TCR beta V- and J-gene trimming.

In the case of this clone: The antigen remains unidentified.

The CDR3 extends over 12 amino acids. Trimming removed 1 base from V and 4 bases from J, with 6 bases in between. CDR1 is SGHRS, CDR2 YFSETQ, per germline. The PCR employed 60 Vbeta primers together with 13 Jbeta primers. Sequencing was performed with immunoSEQ multiplex PCR; in TCRdb, only in-frame clones are kept and a portion is missing. The data show about 95,000 clones, approximately 77% seen once. The sample consisted of PBMCs. The clonotype was recovered from a woman aged 40 to 55 in good health and CMV-seronegative. The genes are TRBV5-1 and TRBJ2-7; tentative D call: TRBD1 (5 bases). The CDR3 nucleotides are TGCGCCAGCAGCTTGAACAGGTACGAGCAGTACTTC. Translating gives CASSLNRYEQYF.